This record concerns one T cell receptor beta chain sequence. This cohort consisted of healthy bone marrow donors. The germline V gene has CDR1 LNHDA and CDR2 SQIVND (reference sequence). V shed 7 bases and J shed 3 bases, with 7 bases lying between them. The CDR3 sequence is 12 residues long. The data are from a study of cytomegalovirus exposure and HLA in healthy donors. Primers for the PCR totalled 60 Vbeta and 13 Jbeta. Data came from immunoSEQ multiplex PCR; TCRdb stores just in-frame clones and leaves some out. The specimen's table records 100,000 to 150,000 clones. The sequence was obtained from a man between 18 and 35 years old in good health and CMV-seronegative. This chain links TRBV19 with TRBJ1-5; D gene uncertain. Sequencing input: PBMCs. The CDR3 DNA follows: TGTGCCAGTATCTCCCCCAATCAGCCCCAGCATTTT. This sequence encodes CASISPNQPQHF.